What follows are 25 T cell receptor beta chains derived from one specimen sequenced in a study of T cells after yellow fever vaccination. TCRdb re-derived calls from the 5' RACE reads in MiXCR, one entry per CDR3 protein. The table includes roughly 400,000 distinct CDR3 sequences, 15% to 20% detected once. Sequencing used PBMCs, obtained before the yellow fever booster vaccination. All receptors come from a man aged 18 to 29 who received the YFV17D yellow fever vaccine.

The genes are TRBV24-1 and TRBJ2-3; the match to TRBD2 covers 9 bases. The CDR3 sequence is 15 residues long. V dropped 1 base and J dropped 6; count of bases not matched to a gene: 4. The V gene's germline CDR1 is KGHDR and CDR2 SFDVKD. This CDR3 reads CATSDFYTSGDTQYF. DNA of the CDR3: TGTGCCACCAGTGATTTTTACACTAGCGGGGATACGCAGTATTTT.

This clonotype was observed at least ten times. The rearrangement uses TRBV6-6 and TRBJ1-1; D is ambiguous. The V gene lost 2 bases and the J gene lost 0 bases, with 4 bases spanning the gap. The CDR3 is made up of 13 amino acids. From germline, CDR1 is MNHNY and CDR2 SVGAGI (reference sequence). In DNA form, the CDR3 reads TGTGCCAGCAGTTACAGGGTGAACACTGAAGCTTTCTTT. It translates to CASSYRVNTEAFF.

This clonotype was observed a few times. The chain couples TRBV7-3 to TRBJ2-3, with TRBD2 matching over 9 bases. The V gene's germline CDR1 is SGHTA and CDR2 FQGTGA. This CDR3 contains 15 residues. The junction had 5 bases not matched to a gene; V was cut back by 2 bases and J by 5 bases. The CDR3 sequence is CASSLGSGGIDTQYF. CDR3 DNA: TGTGCCAGCAGCTTAGGTAGCGGGGGCATAGATACGCAGTATTTT.

There are a few counts of this clonotype. The J gene is TRBJ2-4, the V gene TRBV7-2; possibly TRBD1 for D (6 bases). V was clipped by 7 bases and J by 9 bases, with 19 bases between them. The CDR3 covers 14 residues. Per germline, CDR1 SGHTA and CDR2 FQGNSA. CDR3 DNA sequence: TGTGCCAGCACCACCACAGGGAGCCGAGGCATTCAGTACTTC. Protein: CASTTTGSRGIQYF.

This clonotype was counted only a few times. The V call is TRBV6-5, the J call TRBJ1-6, with D perhaps TRBD1 (6 bases). Per the germline V gene, CDR1 is MNHEY and CDR2 is SVGAGI. The CDR3 consists of 14 residues. Between the trimmed V and J ends, which lost 6 bases and 8 bases, there was a span of 14 bases. CDR3 loop: CASSLGAADSPLHF. The DNA for the CDR3 is TGTGCCAGCAGCCTGGGGGCAGCGGATTCACCCCTCCACTTT.

The chain uses TRBV27 and TRBJ1-5; 10 bases line up with TRBD1. Germline V gives CDR1 MNHEY, CDR2 SMNVEV (reference sequence). The length of the CDR3 is 16 residues. The V and J ends lost 11 bases and 4 bases, in that order; junction bases with no gene match: 14. The CDR3 DNA sequence: TGTGCCCCTATAAGGGACAGGGGTCCTCTGAATCAGCCCCAGCATTTT. Amino acid sequence: CAPIRDRGPLNQPQHF.

This clonotype was recorded a few times. At one end, the junction sequence differs from germline, possibly due to a read error. The chain is built from TRBV7-7 and TRBJ2-1; maybe TRBD1 (5 bases). CDR3 length: 13 amino acids. Per the germline V gene, CDR1 is SSHAT and CDR2 is FNYEAQ (reference sequence). CDR3 in DNA: TGTGCTAGCAGCACTCAGGGATCCAATGAGCAGTTCTTC. Protein: CASSTQGSNEQFF.

This clonotype has just a few counts. This CDR3 is CASSLVLQLRAPQYF. In DNA, the CDR3 is TGCGCCAGCAGCTTGGTTTTACAGCTGAGGGCTCCGCAGTATTTT. The chain links TRBV5-1 to TRBJ2-3, with D perhaps matching TRBD2 (5 bases). V lost 0 bases, J lost 10 bases, and 18 bases lay in between. Germline V gene sequence: CDR1 SGHRS, CDR2 YFSETQ. CDR3 length: 15 residues.

In its sample, this clonotype was seen many times. The chain is built from TRBV4-2 and TRBJ1-1; the match to TRBD1 covers 7 bases. CDR1 and CDR2 (germline): LGHNA, YNFKEQ. The CDR3 runs 12 residues. The V and J ends lost 3 bases and 8 bases, in that order; junction bases with no gene match: 3. CDR3: CASSQGTDEAFF. The CDR3 DNA is TGTGCCAGCAGCCAGGGGACAGACGAAGCTTTCTTT.

The CDR3 DNA is TGTGCCAGCAGTTACCTTCCTATCGATCAGCCCCAGCATTTT. This gives the protein CASSYLPIDQPQHF. The rearrangement uses TRBV6-2 or TRBV6-3 and TRBJ1-5; D unclear. The germline V and J ends were trimmed by 2 bases and 5 bases, with 10 bases remaining between them. This CDR3 has 14 amino acids. CDR1 is MNHEY and CDR2 is SVGEGT in the germline V gene.

This clonotype was detected ten times or more. Mismatch with germline at one junction end may stem from a read error. The J gene is TRBJ2-5, the V gene TRBV5-1, with D unclear. Per germline, CDR1 SGHRS and CDR2 YFSETQ. This CDR3 has 11 amino acids. CDR3 in amino acids: CASSLQETQYF. In nucleotides, the CDR3 is TGTGCCAGCAGCTTACAAGAGACCCAGTACTTC. The full variable domain, with the rest looked up from reference TRBV5-1 and TRBJ2-5, is KAGVTQTPRYLIKTRGQQVTLSCSPISGHRSVSWYQQTPGQGLQFLFEYFSETQRNKGNFPGRFSGRQFSNSRSEMNVSTLELGDSALYLCASSLQETQYFGPGTRLLVL.

This clonotype was detected only a few times. V gene TRBV5-1 combines with J gene TRBJ1-5, with unresolved D. The CDR3 is 13 amino acids. Germline V gives CDR1 SGHRS, CDR2 YFSETQ. Trimming took 4 bases from V and 11 from J, leaving 16 bases between them. DNA for the CDR3: TGCGCCAGCAGCCTAGGCGTTAACTCGGCCCAGCATTTT. It is translated as CASSLGVNSAQHF. Based on the CDR3 plus reference TRBV5-1 and TRBJ1-5, the full variable domain is KAGVTQTPRYLIKTRGQQVTLSCSPISGHRSVSWYQQTPGQGLQFLFEYFSETQRNKGNFPGRFSGRQFSNSRSEMNVSTLELGDSALYLCASSLGVNSAQHFGDGTRLSIL.

The rearrangement joins TRBV6-1 to TRBJ1-2, with 9 bases fitting TRBD1. This CDR3 is built from 11 residues. The germline gives CDR1 MNHNS, CDR2 SASEGT. The V segment lost 9 bases and the J segment 7 bases; nucleotides outside the gene matches: 3. The CDR3 is CARDRGIGYTF. CDR3 bases: TGTGCCAGGGACAGGGGAATTGGCTACACCTTC.

There are a few counts of this clonotype. The chain is built from TRBV7-2 and TRBJ2-4; D is unclear. Per germline, CDR1 SGHTA and CDR2 FQGNSA. V was shortened by 2 bases and J by 0 bases, with 8 bases between the two germline ends. This CDR3 region has 15 residues. The CDR3 region has the DNA TGTGCCAGCAGCTTAAGTAGCCTAGCCAAAAACATTCAGTACTTC. It yields the protein CASSLSSLAKNIQYF. Full variable domain (rest looked up from reference TRBV7-2 and TRBJ2-4): GAGVSQSPSNKVTEKGKDVELRCDPISGHTALYWYRQSLGQGLEFLIYFQGNSAPDKSGLPSDRFSAERTGGSVSTLTIQRTQQEDSAVYLCASSLSSLAKNIQYFGAGTRLSVL.

This rearrangement joins TRBV7-9 to TRBJ2-1, with D unresolved. Trimming cost V 1 base and J 0 bases, with 7 bases left between them. CDR3 length: 15 residues. Germline CDR1 reads SEHNR; CDR2 reads FQNEAQ (reference sequence). Here the CDR3 DNA reads TGTGCCAGCAGCTTAGTGCCGGGCTCCTACAATGAGCAGTTCTTC. This encodes CASSLVPGSYNEQFF.

This clonotype was observed a few times. The V gene is TRBV6-1, the J gene TRBJ2-5; D is unresolved. This CDR3 region has 15 residues. Germline V gene data show CDR1 as MNHNS and CDR2 as SASEGT. The V gene lost 1 base and the J gene lost 2 bases, with 11 bases spanning the gap. CDR3 sequence: CASSEESTRQETQYF. The DNA of the CDR3 is TGTGCCAGCAGTGAAGAGTCCACTCGACAAGAGACCCAGTACTTC.

This chain links TRBV6-5 with TRBJ1-2; 9 bases line up with TRBD1. V shed 7 bases, J shed 4 bases, and the junction held 19 bases outside the gene matches. CDR1 is MNHEY, CDR2 SVGAGI, per germline. The CDR3 is made up of 18 amino acids. CDR3 nucleotide sequence: TGTGCCAGCACCAATGACAGGGGGGCTTCCGTGGCGGCCTATGGCTACACCTTC. Protein product: CASTNDRGASVAAYGYTF.

This chain connects TRBV9 to TRBJ2-7; D gene unclear. Trimming removed 1 base at V and 4 bases at J, with 0 bases between. The CDR3 has 10 residues. The V gene's germline CDR1 is SGDLS and CDR2 YYNGEE. CDR3 sequence (DNA): TGTGCCAGCAGCGTATACGAGCAGTACGTC. Residues: CASSVYEQYV.

This chain connects TRBV20-1 to TRBJ1-5; TRBD1 is a possible D gene (5 bases). V dropped 1 base and J dropped 10 bases, with 14 bases sitting between them. The CDR3 totals 13 residues. Germline-derived CDR1 and CDR2 are DFQATT and SNEGSKA (reference sequence). In DNA form, the CDR3 reads TGCAGTGCTAGAGTTGCCAGGGTACAACCCCAGCATTTT. Its translation is CSARVARVQPQHF.

There are a few counts of this clonotype. The rearrangement uses TRBV5-1 and TRBJ2-1; TRBD1 matches 7 bases. V lost 4 bases to trimming and J lost 0 bases; unmatched junction nucleotides: 4. The CDR3 consists of 15 residues. The germline gives CDR1 SGHRS, CDR2 YFSETQ. CDR3 region: CASSVQGSSYNEQFF. CDR3 DNA sequence: TGCGCCAGCAGCGTACAGGGGAGCTCCTACAATGAGCAGTTCTTC.

Only a few counts were recorded for this clonotype. The chain employs TRBV20-1 and TRBJ2-2, with TRBD2 matching over 12 bases. Germline assignment: CDR1 DFQATT and CDR2 SNEGSKA (reference sequence). This CDR3 spans 18 amino acids. V shed 1 base and J 1 base; nucleotides not matched to a gene: 7. The CDR3 region has the DNA TGCAGTGCTAGAGTACTAGCGGGGGGAGATCTGAACACCGGGGAGCTGTTTTTT. It yields the protein CSARVLAGGDLNTGELFF.

This sequence joins TRBV24-1 and TRBJ1-5; 11 bases agree with TRBD1. With V trimmed by 4 bases and J by 11 bases, 9 bases remained unmatched. Germline V gives CDR1 KGHDR, CDR2 SFDVKD. This CDR3 is 15 amino acids long. CDR3 loop: CATSDSRTGGETQHF. CDR3 nucleotides: TGTGCCACCAGTGACTCCAGGACAGGGGGCGAAACCCAGCATTTT.

This clonotype turned up a few times. The V gene is TRBV10-3, the J gene TRBJ2-7; 9 nucleotides align to TRBD1. This CDR3 is 16 amino acids long. V lost 7 bases, J lost 0 bases, and 10 bases stayed unmatched. Germline CDR1 and CDR2: ENHRY and SYGVKD. As DNA, the CDR3 is TGTGCCATCAAACAGGGGGCCCCTATTAGCTCCTACGAGCAGTACGTC. Its protein is CAIKQGAPISSYEQYV.

The rearrangement uses TRBV21-1 and TRBJ2-3. TRBV21-1 constitutes a pseudogene. The CDR3 has 17 residues. This CDR3 reads CASSKGALGSGTDTQYF. The CDR3 DNA reads TGTGCCAGCAGCAAAGGTGCCCTTGGCAGCGGCACAGATACGCAGTATTTT.

At least ten counts were recorded for this clonotype. J is TRBJ1-1 and V is TRBV5-8; D gene ambiguous. The V gene lost 4 bases and the J gene lost 8 bases, with 12 bases spanning the gap. Per the germline V gene, CDR1 is SGHTS and CDR2 is YDEGEE. The CDR3 loop spans 12 amino acids. This CDR3 is CASSLSYSEAFF. CDR3 bases: TGTGCCAGCAGCCTTTCCTACTCCGAAGCTTTCTTT.